This TCR beta chain stems from a study of blood T cell repertoires in COVID-19. Looking at the study overall: The study drew acute and convalescent COVID-19 samples from the United States, Italy and Spain. Sources were T cells, B-cell-depleted T cells, or PBMCs; the material itself was cDNA or gDNA.

Authors' data handling: How many nucleated cells were present was estimated from reference gene primer amplification. Sequenced by immunoSEQ multiplex PCR; TCRdb stores in-frame clones only, minus some. The D gene and trimming were derived from the DNA, and the V and J assignments and clone size from that table. This table holds a few hundred thousand clones, 86% found once. The CDR3 is 16 residues long. V was clipped by 0 bases and J by 4 bases; unmatched bases: 3. Germline-derived CDR1 and CDR2 are LGHNA and YSLEER. The chain carries TRBV4-3 and TRBJ2-6, with TRBD2 matching over 7 bases. The TCR was taken from a man in his forties who had recovered from COVID-19. The sample consisted of peripheral blood. The CDR3 bases are TGCGCCAGCAGCCAAGAACGGGGGGTAGGGGCCAACGTCCTGACTTTC. Its protein is CASSQERGVGANVLTF.